What follows describes a single TCR beta chain. What it recognizes is unknown. The junction and the germline gene differ at one end; a read error may be behind it. TCR beta cDNA was made from 500 ng total RNA with a constant-region primer. For TCR beta, libraries were produced by three nested multiplex PCR rounds using slightly modified ARM-PCR. For 10 cycles apiece, the opening two PCR rounds ran with TRBV1-TRBV30 forward primers and a C-beta reverse primer. TCRdb recomputed calls from the multiplex PCR reads with MiXCR, one row per CDR3 protein. This sample has 55,000 or so distinct CDR3 sequences, with less than 75% found just once. There are 14 residues in the CDR3. CDR1 and CDR2 (germline): MNHEY, SVGAGI. The sample is drawn from a study of tumor-infiltrating lymphocytes in primary liver carcinoma. Study at large: Tumor lesions were T1-T3 N0M0 and spanned about 4.2 to 10 cm.

Study findings and constraints: Blood fell significantly below tumors in its top-250-clone fraction (p = 0.039). Tumor-adjacent and tumor-blood pairs displayed less overlap than did pairs of tumor regions.

Total RNA and DNA came together from approximately 22-30 mg of bulk tissue without cell sorting. The clonotype comes from a man in his forties with primary liver carcinoma and hepatitis B virus infection. The gene calls are TRBV6-5 and TRBJ2-1; 7 nucleotides agree with TRBD1. The sequenced sample was liver tumor tissue from sampling region 2. Subset indicated: tumor region T2, inferior pole. The chain's CDR3 is CASDLQGSYNEQFF. CDR3 coding DNA: TGTGCTAGCGATCTACAGGGGTCCTATAATGAGCAGTTCTTC.